Listed below are T cell receptor beta chains from one sample, sequenced in a study of neurological immune-mediated disorders. Each CDR3 protein gets one entry after TCRdb re-called the 5' RACE reads with MiXCR. Here the sample spans roughly 3,900 distinct CDR3 sequences, approximately 30% being singletons. Source material: CD8+ T cells from blood. The receptors stem from a man between 45 and 60 years old with HTLV-1-associated myelopathy (HAM/TSP). Each CDR3 is given with its conserved first and last residue. A D gene is named only where the DNA matches it firmly. Expanded clones are given a class, and other clones once, few, many or no size at all.

clone_size j_call d_call v_call cdr3_aa cdr3_nt
many TRBJ1-1 - TRBV7-8 CASSLALGGTEAFF TGTGCCAGCAGCTTAGCGCTGGGGGGCACTGAAGCTTTCTTT
few TRBJ2-7 - TRBV28 CASSLVGSGISYEQYF TGTGCCAGCAGTTTAGTGGGTTCGGGGATCTCCTACGAGCAGTACTTC
- TRBJ2-3 - TRBV4-2 CASSQEPRIGGGGDTQYF TGTGCCAGCAGCCAAGAACCCCGGATTGGCGGGGGCGGTGATACGCAGTATTTT
many TRBJ1-2 - TRBV12-3/TRBV12-4 CASSLWISGQLKGYTF TGTGCCAGCAGTTTATGGATTAGTGGGCAGTTGAAGGGCTACACCTTC
many TRBJ2-3 TRBD2 TRBV7-8 CASSLAVRPAGVGYTQYF TGTGCCAGCAGCTTAGCGGTCCGGCCAGCGGGAGTTGGGTATACGCAGTATTTT
few TRBJ1-1 - TRBV6-6 CASSYSGTVNTEAFF TGTGCCAGCAGTTACTCTGGGACGGTGAACACTGAAGCTTTCTTT
many TRBJ2-2 TRBD2 TRBV2 CASGWGGRDTGELFF TGTGCCAGCGGATGGGGGGGAAGGGACACCGGGGAGCTGTTTTTT
medium-sized TRBJ2-7 - TRBV5-5 CASSLKGVYEQYF TGTGCCAGCAGCTTGAAGGGGGTCTACGAGCAGTACTTC
- TRBJ1-1 - TRBV20-1 CSARGGDIRGTEAFF TGCAGTGCTAGAGGGGGGGACATCCGGGGCACTGAAGCTTTCTTT
- TRBJ2-2 - TRBV20-1 CSASSTGRSGELFF TGCAGTGCTAGTTCTACAGGGCGGTCCGGGGAGCTGTTTTTT
- TRBJ2-7 TRBD1 TRBV18 CASSPDRGSYEQYF TGTGCCAGCTCACCAGACAGGGGGTCCTACGAGCAGTACTTC
many TRBJ1-2 - TRBV12-3/TRBV12-4 CASSSDSFRYGYTF TGTGCCAGCAGCTCGGACAGTTTTCGGTATGGCTACACCTTC
- TRBJ2-5 TRBD2 TRBV15 CATSKIAGETQYF TGTGCCACCAGCAAAATAGCGGGAGAGACCCAGTACTTC